These 13 T cell receptor beta chains originate from one sample sequenced in a study of T cell responses to AZD1222 COVID-19 vaccine (dated by TCRdb to about 2021). The time point label, read with the paper, signifies: baseline before first vaccination. The library was obtained by the immunoSEQ multiplex PCR assay. Imported from immuneACCESS, the table was reduced by TCRdb to in-frame sequences with V and J called. These copies leave out some clones; in studies compared against another copy, an unresolved V gene accounts for under half, and the cause of the remainder is not known. Counted in this sample were about 99,000 clones; around 89% of them appeared once. Around 20% of the sample goes to the ten largest clones. Specimen: peripheral blood, collected on day 0 of AZD1222 vaccination. These receptors all come from an adult in good health.

V usage is TRBV5-6 and J usage is TRBJ2-1, with 8 bases that match TRBD1. The CDR3 consists of 14 residues. The junction had 6 bases not matched to a gene; V was cut back by 3 bases and J by 7 bases. Germline loops: CDR1 SGHDT, CDR2 YYEEEE. CDR3 region: CASSSRQGWNEQFF. The DNA of the CDR3 is TGTGCCAGCAGCTCAAGACAGGGGTGGAATGAGCAGTTCTTC.

As concerns this clone: The conserved closing phenylalanine or tryptophan is absent in this CDR3, likely reflecting a read error. The chain carries TRBV4-1 and TRBJ1-6; D uncertain. Trimming took off 3 bases at V and 3 bases at J, with 15 bases between the two ends. Looked up from germline, CDR1 is MGHRA and CDR2 is YSYEKL. The CDR3 length is 17 residues. The CDR3: CASSQDPRQYYNSPLHL. Written as DNA, the CDR3 is TGCGCCAGCAGCCAGGACCCTCGCCAGTACTATAATTCACCCCTCCACCTT.

The CDR3 reads CASSYLRMGLWGRTKYEQYF. In nucleotides, the CDR3 is TGTGCCAGCAGTTACTTAAGGATGGGGTTATGGGGCCGGACGAAATACGAGCAGTACTTC. The chain carries TRBV6-2 or TRBV6-3 and TRBJ2-7, with D possibly matching TRBD1 (5 bases). There are 20 residues in the CDR3. V dropped 1 base and J dropped 4 bases, with 29 bases sitting between them. Germline CDR1 reads MNHEY; CDR2 reads SVGEGT.

The chain has TRBV7-9 and TRBJ2-3; TRBD2 matches at 15 bases. The CDR3 covers 17 residues. The germline gives CDR1 SEHNR, CDR2 FQNEAQ (reference sequence). The trim removed 5 bases at V and 6 bases at J, leaving 9 bases unmatched. The CDR3 sequence: CASSLSGTSGGPDTQYF. In DNA, the CDR3 is TGTGCCAGCAGCCTATCCGGGACTAGCGGGGGGCCGGATACGCAGTATTTT. The variable domain in full, completed from reference TRBV7-9 and TRBJ2-3, reads DTGVSQNPRHKITKRGQNVTFRCDPISEHNRLYWYRQTLGQGPEFLTYFQNEAQLEKSRLLSDRFSAERPKGSFSTLEIQRTEQGDSAMYLCASSLSGTSGGPDTQYFGPGTRLTVL.

The chain uses TRBV7-9 and TRBJ2-7; 9 nucleotides align to TRBD2. Per germline, CDR1 SEHNR and CDR2 FQNEAQ (reference sequence). Trimming removed 0 bases from V and 4 bases from J; junction bases left unmatched: 7. The CDR3 extends over 16 amino acids. The CDR3 region has the DNA TGTGCCAGCAGCTTAGCTAGCGGGGGTCAGGGTTACGAGCAGTACTTC. Translation: CASSLASGGQGYEQYF.

The chain carries TRBV6-5 and TRBJ2-7; tentatively, D is TRBD2 (6 bases). V was shortened by 0 bases and J by 3 bases, with 12 bases between the two germline ends. Per the germline V gene, CDR1 is MNHEY and CDR2 is SVGAGI. The CDR3 spans 15 residues. In DNA, the CDR3 is TGTGCCAGCAGTTACTCGGGGGGACTTTACTACGAGCAGTACTTC. Its translation: CASSYSGGLYYEQYF.

CDR3 in DNA: TGTGCCAGCAGCCAATGGGGATTGGACTACAATGAGCAGTTCTTC. Translation: CASSQWGLDYNEQFF. The V call is TRBV14, the J call TRBJ2-1; D remains ambiguous. This CDR3 has 15 amino acids. CDR1 is SGHDN, CDR2 FVKESK, per germline. Trimming stripped 2 bases from V and 3 bases from J, with 11 bases between. Supplemented by reference TRBV14 and TRBJ2-1, the full variable domain reads EAGVTQFPSHSVIEKGQTVTLRCDPISGHDNLYWYRRVMGKEIKFLLHFVKESKQDESGMPNNRFLAERTGGTYSTLKVQPAELEDSGVYFCASSQWGLDYNEQFFGPGTRLTVL.

The rearrangement joins TRBV19 to TRBJ1-1; D gene uncertain. CDR3 length: 13 residues. CDR1 and CDR2 from the germline V gene are LNHDA and SQIVND (reference sequence). The germline V and J ends were trimmed by 2 bases and 3 bases, with 7 bases remaining between them. This CDR3 is CASSITGYTEAFF. The CDR3 nucleotides are TGTGCCAGTAGTATAACCGGCTACACTGAAGCTTTCTTT.

This sequence joins TRBV7-9 and TRBJ2-5; D remains unclear. This CDR3 has 12 amino acids. V lost 7 bases and J 1 base, leaving 7 bases between the germline ends. Germline CDR1 SEHNR, CDR2 FQNEAQ (reference sequence). This CDR3 is CASTALQETQYF. CDR3 nucleotide sequence: TGTGCCAGCACCGCTCTCCAAGAGACCCAGTACTTC.

A few counts support this clone. The CDR3 nucleotides read TGCGCCAGCAGCCAAGACCCCTCTGGACAGGGGAATCAGCCCCAGCATTTT. The encoded protein is CASSQDPSGQGNQPQHF. V and J are TRBV4-1 and TRBJ1-5, with TRBD1 matching 9 bases. V shed 0 bases, J shed 4 bases, and the junction held 7 bases outside the gene matches. CDR3 length: 17 residues. Germline lookup yields CDR1 MGHRA and CDR2 YSYEKL.

CDR3 sequence reads: CATSSQRQLRAEKLFF. The CDR3 region has the DNA TGTGCCACCAGCTCCCAAAGGCAGCTAAGGGCTGAAAAACTGTTTTTT. V gene TRBV15 combines with J gene TRBJ1-4; no clear D gene. V was pared by 5 bases and J by 7 bases, with 20 bases between. This CDR3 is built from 16 residues. Germline V gives CDR1 LNHNV, CDR2 YYDKDF (reference sequence).

The CDR3 nucleotides are TGTGCCAGCAGTGAGTCCTTCGCGGGGAACACTGAAGCTTTCTTT. This sequence encodes CASSESFAGNTEAFF. The chain has TRBV6-1 and TRBJ1-1; D gene unclear. This CDR3 is 15 amino acids long. Looked up from germline, CDR1 is MNHNS and CDR2 is SASEGT. V shed 3 bases and J shed 1 base, with 12 bases lying between them.

The chain combines TRBV6-1 with TRBJ2-7, with 11 bases identical to TRBD1. V lost 3 bases to trimming and J lost 7 bases; unmatched junction nucleotides: 8. The CDR3 contains 15 residues. CDR1 and CDR2 from the germline V gene are MNHNS and SASEGT. In nucleotides, the CDR3 is TGTGCCAGCAGTGACAGGACAGGGGGCAGGCAGGAGCAGTACTTC. It is translated as CASSDRTGGRQEQYF.